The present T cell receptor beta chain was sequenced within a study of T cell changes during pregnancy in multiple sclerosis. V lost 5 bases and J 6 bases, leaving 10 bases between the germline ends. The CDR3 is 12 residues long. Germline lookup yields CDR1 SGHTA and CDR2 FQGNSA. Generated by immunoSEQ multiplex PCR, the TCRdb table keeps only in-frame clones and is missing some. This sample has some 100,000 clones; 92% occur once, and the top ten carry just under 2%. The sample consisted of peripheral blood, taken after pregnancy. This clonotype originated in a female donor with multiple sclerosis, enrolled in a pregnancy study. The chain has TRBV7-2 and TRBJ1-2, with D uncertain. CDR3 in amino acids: CASSLSFNGYTF. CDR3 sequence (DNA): TGTGCCAGCAGCCTAAGTTTCAATGGCTACACCTTC.